These 20 T cell receptor beta chains were all obtained from the same sample, sequenced in a study of cytomegalovirus exposure and HLA in healthy donors. Measured with immunoSEQ multiplex PCR; TCRdb has only the in-frame clones, and not every one. In the table there are some 250,000 clones, more than 75% of which are singletons. Input material: PBMCs. The origin of the receptors is a young woman in good health and CMV-seropositive.

This chain links TRBV6-1 with TRBJ2-2; 11 bases are shared with TRBD2. Germline V CDR1 and CDR2: MNHNS, SASEGT. V was clipped by 2 bases and J by 3 bases; unmatched bases: 8. There are 18 residues in the CDR3. The CDR3 is CASSEWWTSGPHTGELFF. CDR3 nucleotides: TGTGCCAGCAGTGAATGGTGGACTAGCGGGCCTCACACCGGGGAGCTGTTTTTT.

This clone was counted a single time. The J gene is TRBJ2-2, the V gene TRBV7-2; maybe TRBD2 (6 bases). Germline values: CDR1 SGHTA, CDR2 FQGNSA. With 6 bases removed from V and 4 bases from J, the gap between germline ends came to 12 bases. CDR3 length equals 14 residues. For the CDR3, the DNA is TGTGCCAGCAGTAGTAGCGGATTCACCGGGGAGCTGTTTTTT. Its protein product is CASSSSGFTGELFF.

This chain uses TRBV6-6 with TRBJ1-2; 7 bases align to TRBD1. Germline V gives CDR1 MNHNY, CDR2 SVGAGI (reference sequence). V trimming: 6 bases; J trimming: 3 bases; junction bases outside the gene matches: 7. CDR3 length: 14 residues. DNA of the CDR3: TGTGCCAGCAGAGTATCCGGGACAGACTATGGCTACACCTTC. This gives the protein CASRVSGTDYGYTF.

The V and J genes are TRBV5-6 and TRBJ2-2; 9 nucleotides align to TRBD1. CDR3 length equals 15 residues. Per the germline V gene, CDR1 is SGHDT and CDR2 is YYEEEE. With V trimmed by 3 bases and J by 7 bases, 7 bases remained unmatched. The CDR3 sequence: CASSSGTGMGGELFF. The CDR3 DNA sequence: TGTGCCAGCAGCTCCGGGACAGGGATGGGCGGGGAGCTGTTTTTT.

This rearrangement joins TRBV7-9 to TRBJ2-2; 9 bases agree with TRBD2. Germline V lookup: CDR1 SEHNR, CDR2 FQNEAQ (reference sequence). This CDR3 has 17 amino acids. J gave up 6 bases and V 1 base, and 9 bases lay outside the gene matches. The chain's CDR3 is CASSLGIAGVAAGELFF. The CDR3 DNA reads as TGTGCCAGCAGCTTAGGAATAGCGGGAGTTGCTGCCGGGGAGCTGTTTTTT.

The chain recombines TRBV6-5 with TRBJ1-2; D is unresolved. The CDR3 extends over 14 amino acids. Trimming took off 2 bases at V and 2 bases at J, with 9 bases between the two ends. Germline CDR1 reads MNHEY; CDR2 reads SVGAGI. The CDR3 here is CASSYGQANYGYTF. The CDR3 nucleotides are TGTGCCAGCAGTTACGGGCAGGCGAACTATGGCTACACCTTC.

CDR3 nucleotide sequence: TGTGCCAGCAGTGAACTCGGGAGCCCTTATGGCTACACCTTC. It is translated as CASSELGSPYGYTF. This chain joins TRBV6-1 and TRBJ1-2; no firm D call. The CDR3 length is 14 residues. Trimming shortened V by 2 bases and J by 5 bases, and 12 bases separated the two germline ends. Germline CDR1 MNHNS, CDR2 SASEGT.

The V gene is TRBV7-6, the J gene TRBJ2-2; D may be TRBD2 (6 bases). V was clipped by 1 base and J by 3 bases, with 9 bases between them. The CDR3 has 15 residues. Germline lookup yields CDR1 SGHVS and CDR2 FNYEAQ. CDR3 DNA sequence: TGTGCCAGCAGCTTAGTGGCGGGGTACACCGGGGAGCTGTTTTTT. This codes for CASSLVAGYTGELFF.

The gene calls are TRBV5-1 and TRBJ2-5; TRBD1 matches at 10 bases. J lost 5 bases, V lost 6 bases, and 13 bases had no gene match. The CDR3 runs 16 residues. The germline V gene has CDR1 SGHRS and CDR2 YFSETQ. The CDR3 nucleotides are TGCGCCAGCACCGTTTTTGGACAGGGGGAAGCGGAGACCCAGTACTTC. It is translated as CASTVFGQGEAETQYF.

Regarding this clone: The sample has other DNA sequences that encode this CDR3 too. The rearrangement joins TRBV7-3 to TRBJ2-3; 7 bases agree with TRBD1. Unmatched junction bases numbered 4, after V lost 4 bases and J lost 0 bases. Germline V gene lookup returns CDR1 SGHTA and CDR2 FQGTGA. CDR3 length: 15 amino acids. The CDR3 DNA follows: TGTGCCAGCAGCTCAGGACAGGTCAGCACAGATACGCAGTATTTT. Protein: CASSSGQVSTDTQYF.

V is TRBV7-6 and J is TRBJ2-3; TRBD2 aligns across 7 bases. The CDR3 totals 14 residues. Losses at the gene ends were 5 bases for V and 3 bases for J; bases not matched to a gene: 5. CDR1 is SGHVS, CDR2 FNYEAQ, per germline. The CDR3 loop is CASSPTGGTDTQYF. The CDR3 DNA follows: TGTGCCAGCAGCCCCACCGGGGGGACAGATACGCAGTATTTT. The variable domain in full, with the rest retrieved from reference TRBV7-6 and TRBJ2-3, is GAGVSQSPRYKVTKRGQDVALRCDPISGHVSLYWYRQALGQGPEFLTYFNYEAQQDKSGLPNDRFSAERPEGSISTLTIQRTEQRDSAMYRCASSPTGGTDTQYFGPGTRLTVL.

This rearrangement joins TRBV7-3 to TRBJ1-5, with a possible D match to TRBD1 (6 bases). V was shortened by 6 bases and J by 9 bases, with 15 bases between the two germline ends. The germline V gene encodes CDR1 SGHTA and CDR2 FQGTGA. This CDR3 comprises 13 residues. This CDR3 reads CASSRGGGWPQHF. For the CDR3, the DNA is TGTGCCAGCAGTCGCGGCGGGGGCTGGCCCCAGCATTTT.

This chain connects TRBV19 to TRBJ1-1; 7 bases are a match to TRBD1. The germline V gene encodes CDR1 LNHDA and CDR2 SQIVND (reference sequence). The CDR3 extends over 14 amino acids. The V gene end was trimmed by 5 bases and the J gene end by 6 bases; junction bases not matched to a gene: 9. CDR3: CASSAFDRDSEAFF. CDR3 nucleotide sequence: TGTGCCAGTAGTGCGTTCGACAGGGACTCTGAAGCTTTCTTT.

This sequence joins TRBV6-4 and TRBJ2-1, with a weak D call TRBD2 (6 bases). The germline V and J ends were trimmed by 11 bases and 7 bases, with 18 bases remaining between them. The CDR3 runs 13 residues. Germline CDR1 is MRHNA and CDR2 is SNTAGT. The CDR3 DNA reads as TGTGCCGGACCTAGCGTCGAAGGGAATGAGCAGTTCTTC. Its translation is CAGPSVEGNEQFF.

This clone appeared a single time. The rearrangement joins TRBV9 to TRBJ2-7, with a possible D match to TRBD2 (5 bases). CDR1 and CDR2 from the germline V gene are SGDLS and YYNGEE. Deletions cut 0 bases from V and 2 bases from J, with 9 bases between. The CDR3 contains 14 residues. CDR3 protein: CASSVDPGTYEQYF. The DNA of the CDR3 is TGTGCCAGCAGCGTAGATCCGGGAACCTACGAGCAGTACTTC.

This chain connects TRBV7-9 to TRBJ1-1, with D possibly matching TRBD1 (6 bases). The CDR3 spans 14 residues. The V gene's germline CDR1 is SEHNR and CDR2 FQNEAQ (reference sequence). V dropped 5 bases and J dropped 8 bases, with 18 bases sitting between them. The CDR3 DNA follows: TGTGCCAGCAGCGCCCAGGGGTTCGCAGGGGAAGCTTTCTTT. Translated: CASSAQGFAGEAFF.

The rearrangement joins TRBV28 to TRBJ1-5; the D is unclear. The V gene's germline CDR1 is MDHEN and CDR2 SYDVKM. With 6 bases removed from V and 0 bases from J, the gap between germline ends came to 12 bases. The CDR3 runs 15 residues. The CDR3 loop is CASSAGSFSNQPQHF. DNA for the CDR3: TGTGCCAGCAGCGCCGGTTCCTTTAGCAATCAGCCCCAGCATTTT.

The rearrangement uses TRBV7-9 and TRBJ1-4, with TRBD1 matching 7 bases. Germline V gene lookup returns CDR1 SEHNR and CDR2 FQNEAQ (reference sequence). Trimming cost V 5 bases and J 8 bases; bases outside gene matches: 8. The CDR3 extends over 14 amino acids. CDR3 in amino acids: CASSPSGQIEKLFF. The CDR3 DNA reads as TGTGCCAGCAGCCCATCGGGACAGATAGAAAAACTGTTTTTT.

This rearrangement joins TRBV18 to TRBJ1-4, with no clear D. Trimming cost V 3 bases and J 4 bases, with 12 bases left between them. This CDR3 has 15 amino acids. Germline-derived CDR1 and CDR2 are KGHSH and LQKENI. This chain's CDR3 is CASSPQTAGNEKLFF. Written as DNA, the CDR3 is TGTGCCAGCTCACCCCAAACCGCCGGTAATGAAAAACTGTTTTTT.

This chain uses TRBV29-1 with TRBJ2-7, with D hard to call. Germline CDR1 SQVTM, CDR2 ANQGSEA. This CDR3 spans 10 amino acids. Trimming left V 7 bases short and J 4 bases short, with 8 bases between. CDR3 sequence: CSGAAYEQYF. The CDR3 DNA reads as TGCAGCGGGGCAGCTTACGAGCAGTACTTC.